These T cell receptor beta chains were read from a single sample in a study of CD8+ T cells in alopecia areata. Assay: immunoSEQ multiplex PCR; the TCRdb copy retains only in-frame clones and omits some. The top ten clones hold 0.93% of a sample with under 300,000 clones, about 60% of them seen once. Sequences were derived from CD4+ T cells sorted from blood, sampled around week 54, from a patient treated with tofacitinib. The receptors shown here come from a human donor with alopecia areata. Both conserved end residues are part of each CDR3. Each record gives: D gene, clone size, J gene, V gene, CDR3 DNA, CDR3 protein. A D gene is named only where the DNA matches it firmly. Some rows have no size entry. The others give once, few or many, or a class for an expanded clone.

D gene: TRBD1
clone size: -
J gene: TRBJ2-3
V gene: TRBV15
CDR3 DNA: TGTGCCACCAGCATTAGACAGGGGGCGCCAGATACGCAGTATTTT
CDR3 protein: CATSIRQGAPDTQYF

D gene: -
clone size: -
J gene: TRBJ2-1
V gene: TRBV29-1
CDR3 DNA: TGCAGCGTTGATGGTGGAGGTTCGCAGTTCTTC
CDR3 protein: CSVDGGGSQFF

D gene: -
clone size: few
J gene: TRBJ2-7
V gene: TRBV9
CDR3 DNA: TGTGCCAGCAGCGTAGCTCTACATAGCTACGAGCAGTACTTC
CDR3 protein: CASSVALHSYEQYF

D gene: -
clone size: -
J gene: TRBJ1-1
V gene: TRBV14
CDR3 DNA: TGTGCCAGCAGCCAAGTGGGCGACCGAACTGAAGCTTTCTTT
CDR3 protein: CASSQVGDRTEAFF

D gene: -
clone size: few
J gene: TRBJ2-6
V gene: TRBV5-1
CDR3 DNA: TGCGCCAGCAGCACGGCCGGGGGCCCAGGGGCCAACGTCCTGACTTTC
CDR3 protein: CASSTAGGPGANVLTF

D gene: -
clone size: -
J gene: TRBJ2-7
V gene: TRBV5-1
CDR3 DNA: TGCGCCAGCAGCTTGGTCAGGGTGTACGAGCAGTACTTC
CDR3 protein: CASSLVRVYEQYF

D gene: TRBD1
clone size: -
J gene: TRBJ2-7
V gene: TRBV6-5
CDR3 DNA: TGTGCCAGCAGTTACTCCCGGGACAGCTACGAGCAGTACTTC
CDR3 protein: CASSYSRDSYEQYF

D gene: -
clone size: few
J gene: TRBJ2-5
V gene: TRBV27
CDR3 DNA: TGTGCCAGCAGTCGGAATCAGAAGACCCAGTACTTC
CDR3 protein: CASSRNQKTQYF

D gene: TRBD1
clone size: once
J gene: TRBJ2-1
V gene: TRBV2
CDR3 DNA: TGTGCCAGCAGGGAAAGGACAGGGTCCTACAATGAGCAGTTCTTC
CDR3 protein: CASRERTGSYNEQFF

D gene: -
clone size: few
J gene: TRBJ2-3
V gene: TRBV9
CDR3 DNA: TGTGCCAGCAGCTTTGGGACCACAGATACGCAGTATTTT
CDR3 protein: CASSFGTTDTQYF

D gene: -
clone size: -
J gene: TRBJ2-2
V gene: TRBV5-1
CDR3 DNA: TGCGCCAGCAGCCCCCCGGGACGGGGTGACACCGGGGAGCTGTTTTTT
CDR3 protein: CASSPPGRGDTGELFF

D gene: TRBD1
clone size: once
J gene: TRBJ2-3
V gene: TRBV5-1
CDR3 DNA: TGCGCCAGCAGCCCGGGACAGGCCTACACAGATACGCAGTATTTT
CDR3 protein: CASSPGQAYTDTQYF

D gene: -
clone size: -
J gene: TRBJ2-5
V gene: TRBV5-6
CDR3 DNA: TGTGCCAGCAGCCAGGACTGGAGGGGGGCCCAGTACTTC
CDR3 protein: CASSQDWRGAQYF

D gene: -
clone size: few
J gene: TRBJ2-1
V gene: TRBV6-6
CDR3 DNA: TGTGCCAGCAGCCCGGAGGGGGCAGTGCAGTTCTTC
CDR3 protein: CASSPEGAVQFF

D gene: -
clone size: few
J gene: TRBJ2-5
V gene: TRBV30
CDR3 DNA: TGTGCCTGGAGTCGGCAGGGACAAGAGACCCAGTACTTC
CDR3 protein: CAWSRQGQETQYF

D gene: -
clone size: once
J gene: TRBJ1-3
V gene: TRBV25-1
CDR3 DNA: TGTGCCAGCAGTGAATGGGAGGTCTCTGGAAACACCATATATTTT
CDR3 protein: CASSEWEVSGNTIYF

D gene: -
clone size: -
J gene: TRBJ1-6
V gene: TRBV30
CDR3 DNA: TGTGCCTGGAGTCCCGAGCTTGGCAGGGTAGGATCACCCCTCCACTTT
CDR3 protein: CAWSPELGRVGSPLHF

D gene: -
clone size: -
J gene: TRBJ2-3
V gene: TRBV5-6
CDR3 DNA: TGTGCCAGCAGCTTGGGTTTAGCGGTCACAGATACGCAGTATTTT
CDR3 protein: CASSLGLAVTDTQYF

D gene: -
clone size: -
J gene: TRBJ1-1
V gene: TRBV27
CDR3 DNA: TGTGCCAGCAGCTGGGATTCGGGATCTGAAGCTTTCTTT
CDR3 protein: CASSWDSGSEAFF

D gene: TRBD1
clone size: -
J gene: TRBJ1-1
V gene: TRBV5-1
CDR3 DNA: TGCGCCAGCAGCGATACAGGGGGGAACACTGAAGCTTTCTTT
CDR3 protein: CASSDTGGNTEAFF

D gene: -
clone size: -
J gene: TRBJ1-5
V gene: TRBV30
CDR3 DNA: TGTGCCTGGAGTCGGCAGGGGAATCAGCCCCAGCATTTT
CDR3 protein: CAWSRQGNQPQHF

D gene: -
clone size: few
J gene: TRBJ1-4
V gene: TRBV29-1
CDR3 DNA: TGCAGCGGACAGGCAACTAATGAAAAACTGTTTTTT
CDR3 protein: CSGQATNEKLFF

D gene: -
clone size: -
J gene: TRBJ1-2
V gene: TRBV6-5
CDR3 DNA: TGTGCCAGCAGCAAACTCCAGGGGAACTATGGCTACACCTTC
CDR3 protein: CASSKLQGNYGYTF

D gene: TRBD2
clone size: -
J gene: TRBJ2-3
V gene: TRBV29-1
CDR3 DNA: TGCAGCATTCGAGGACTAGCGTCTAGCACAGATACGCAGTATTTT
CDR3 protein: CSIRGLASSTDTQYF

D gene: -
clone size: many
J gene: TRBJ1-5
V gene: TRBV6-6
CDR3 DNA: TGTGCCAGTAGGGCTCCAGATCAGCCCCAGCATTTT
CDR3 protein: CASRAPDQPQHF

D gene: -
clone size: many
J gene: TRBJ2-3
V gene: TRBV11-1
CDR3 DNA: TGTGCCAGCAGCTTAGGTGGTAACCTGGATACGCAGTATTTT
CDR3 protein: CASSLGGNLDTQYF

D gene: -
clone size: -
J gene: TRBJ1-1
V gene: TRBV29-1
CDR3 DNA: TGCAGCGTTCGGGTGAACACTGAAGCTTTCTTT
CDR3 protein: CSVRVNTEAFF

D gene: TRBD1
clone size: -
J gene: TRBJ1-1
V gene: TRBV18
CDR3 DNA: TGTGCCAGCTCACCCTCCGGGACAGGGATGAACACTGAAGCTTTCTTT
CDR3 protein: CASSPSGTGMNTEAFF

D gene: -
clone size: few
J gene: TRBJ2-3
V gene: TRBV9
CDR3 DNA: TGTGCCAGCAGCCCCCCCGGCACAGATACGCAGTATTTT
CDR3 protein: CASSPPGTDTQYF

D gene: -
clone size: -
J gene: TRBJ1-4
V gene: TRBV30
CDR3 DNA: TGTGCCTGGAGAAAGTTAGGGGGTGGTGAAAAACTGTTTTTT
CDR3 protein: CAWRKLGGGEKLFF

D gene: TRBD1
clone size: -
J gene: TRBJ1-6
V gene: TRBV25-1
CDR3 DNA: TGTGCCAGCATACGGGACAGGGGGAGGTCACCCCTCCACTTT
CDR3 protein: CASIRDRGRSPLHF

D gene: -
clone size: few
J gene: TRBJ2-3
V gene: TRBV7-7
CDR3 DNA: TGTGCTAGCAGCTTAGCGAATTGGGATACGCAGTATTTT
CDR3 protein: CASSLANWDTQYF

D gene: TRBD1
clone size: few
J gene: TRBJ1-1
V gene: TRBV29-1
CDR3 DNA: TGCAGCGTTCGGGACAGCTACACTGAAGCTTTCTTT
CDR3 protein: CSVRDSYTEAFF

D gene: -
clone size: -
J gene: TRBJ2-7
V gene: TRBV5-6
CDR3 DNA: TGTGCCAGCAGACCCGTCCTTTACCCCTACGAGCAGTACTTC
CDR3 protein: CASRPVLYPYEQYF

D gene: -
clone size: -
J gene: TRBJ2-1
V gene: TRBV5-6
CDR3 DNA: TGTGCCGGCAGCTTGGATGGGTATCCCTACAATGAGCAGTTCTTC
CDR3 protein: CAGSLDGYPYNEQFF

D gene: TRBD1
clone size: -
J gene: TRBJ1-6
V gene: TRBV5-1
CDR3 DNA: TGCGCCAGCAGTTCGACAGGGGGCAATTCACCCCTCCACTTT
CDR3 protein: CASSSTGGNSPLHF

D gene: TRBD2
clone size: -
J gene: TRBJ2-5
V gene: TRBV7-2
CDR3 DNA: TGTGCCAGCAGCTTAGGGTTCCTAGCGGGGGGGCAAGAGACCCAGTACTTC
CDR3 protein: CASSLGFLAGGQETQYF

D gene: TRBD2
clone size: -
J gene: TRBJ2-3
V gene: TRBV15
CDR3 DNA: TGTGCCACCAGCAGAGGCGGGGGACTCACAGCTTTGGATACGCAGTATTTT
CDR3 protein: CATSRGGGLTALDTQYF

D gene: TRBD2
clone size: -
J gene: TRBJ2-5
V gene: TRBV30
CDR3 DNA: TGTGCCTGGAACGGGCTAGCGGGGGACGGAAAGACCCAGTACTTC
CDR3 protein: CAWNGLAGDGKTQYF

D gene: -
clone size: few
J gene: TRBJ1-3
V gene: TRBV7-2
CDR3 DNA: TGTGCCAGCAGCTTAGGGGGAAACACCATATATTTT
CDR3 protein: CASSLGGNTIYF

D gene: -
clone size: -
J gene: TRBJ2-3
V gene: TRBV29-1
CDR3 DNA: TGCAGCGTTGTCCCCAGCGGAAAAGATACGCAGTATTTT
CDR3 protein: CSVVPSGKDTQYF

D gene: TRBD2
clone size: -
J gene: TRBJ2-3
V gene: TRBV9
CDR3 DNA: TGTGCCAGCAGCCCGGTGTGGGCTAGCGGGGGACGGGATACGCAGTATTTT
CDR3 protein: CASSPVWASGGRDTQYF

D gene: -
clone size: -
J gene: TRBJ1-6
V gene: TRBV5-1
CDR3 DNA: TGCGCCAGCAGCTTGTGGGGGATTGAAGATTCACCCCTCCACTTT
CDR3 protein: CASSLWGIEDSPLHF

D gene: -
clone size: -
J gene: TRBJ1-2
V gene: TRBV2
CDR3 DNA: TGTGCCAGCAGTTCCCGCGGGCATGGCTACACCTTC
CDR3 protein: CASSSRGHGYTF

D gene: -
clone size: -
J gene: TRBJ2-6
V gene: TRBV29-1
CDR3 DNA: TGCAGCGTGAGGGGGTATGGGGCCAACGTCCTGACTTTC
CDR3 protein: CSVRGYGANVLTF

D gene: -
clone size: once
J gene: TRBJ1-6
V gene: TRBV29-1
CDR3 DNA: TGCAGCGTTGACCCGACCTTGACAGGCGCCCCATGGTCACCCCTCCACTTT
CDR3 protein: CSVDPTLTGAPWSPLHF

D gene: -
clone size: -
J gene: TRBJ1-2
V gene: TRBV20-1
CDR3 DNA: TGCAGTGCTAGAGCACATGGCTACACCTTC
CDR3 protein: CSARAHGYTF

D gene: -
clone size: few
J gene: TRBJ1-6
V gene: TRBV9
CDR3 DNA: TGTGCCAGCAGCGGAGGAGTTCCTAATTCACCCCTCCACTTT
CDR3 protein: CASSGGVPNSPLHF

D gene: TRBD1
clone size: once
J gene: TRBJ1-4
V gene: TRBV4-1
CDR3 DNA: TGCGCCAGCAGCCAAGTCAGGACAGGGAACGAAAAACTGTTTTTT
CDR3 protein: CASSQVRTGNEKLFF

D gene: TRBD2
clone size: -
J gene: TRBJ2-5
V gene: TRBV5-1
CDR3 DNA: TGCGCCAGCAGCCTAGCCTCGACTAGCGGGGGAGAGACCCAGTACTTC
CDR3 protein: CASSLASTSGGETQYF

D gene: -
clone size: -
J gene: TRBJ1-5
V gene: TRBV29-1
CDR3 DNA: TGCAGCGTTGAACAGGGGAATGAGCCCCAGCATTTT
CDR3 protein: CSVEQGNEPQHF

D gene: -
clone size: -
J gene: TRBJ1-1
V gene: TRBV5-1
CDR3 DNA: TGCGCCAGCAGCTTGGTAGGGACGGACACTGAAGCTTTCTTT
CDR3 protein: CASSLVGTDTEAFF

D gene: -
clone size: -
J gene: TRBJ2-4
V gene: TRBV15
CDR3 DNA: TGTGCCACCAGCGGTGGGGGTGGACTAGCCAAAAACATTCAGTACTTC
CDR3 protein: CATSGGGGLAKNIQYF

D gene: -
clone size: -
J gene: TRBJ1-2
V gene: TRBV29-1
CDR3 DNA: TGCAGCGTTTCGTCGGGAAACTATGGCTACACCTTC
CDR3 protein: CSVSSGNYGYTF

D gene: -
clone size: -
J gene: TRBJ2-5
V gene: TRBV30
CDR3 DNA: TGTGCCTGGAGTGTACTAGGAGAAGAGACCCAGTACTTC
CDR3 protein: CAWSVLGEETQYF

D gene: -
clone size: once
J gene: TRBJ2-7
V gene: TRBV25-1
CDR3 DNA: TGTGCCAGCAGCCGGGGGACCGCCTACGAGCAGTACTTC
CDR3 protein: CASSRGTAYEQYF